This T cell receptor beta chain was sequenced for a study of blood T cell repertoires in COVID-19. Looking at the study overall: Samples taken during acute and convalescent COVID-19 were collected in the United States, Italy and Spain. The analysed material was cDNA or gDNA that came from T cells, B-cell-depleted T cells, or PBMCs.

V gave up 3 bases and J gave up 7 bases; unmatched junction bases: 6. This CDR3 region has 15 residues. Germline CDR1 MNHEY, CDR2 SMNVEV (reference sequence). Original data processing: Quantification of nucleated cells was approximated via reference gene primer amplification. Using immunoSEQ multiplex PCR, the repertoire was profiled, and TCRdb retains in-frame clones only, with some absent. V, J and clone size were drawn from that table, and D and trimming were deduced from the DNA. The sample records some 21,000 clones, around 89% being singletons. This clone is a singleton in its sample. Input material: peripheral blood. The V call is TRBV27, the J call TRBJ2-4; 10 nucleotides match TRBD1. The origin of this receptor is a man in his 70s with active COVID-19. The CDR3 is CASSFIGTGENIQYF. The CDR3 DNA follows: TGTGCCAGCAGTTTTATAGGGACAGGGGAGAACATTCAGTACTTC.